Following are 3 T cell receptor beta chains from one sample sequenced in a study of technical replicates of blood from a few donors. The method was immunoSEQ multiplex PCR; TCRdb's version includes in-frame clones alone and lacks a portion of them. Of 70,000 to 95,000 clones in the sample, approximately 97% were seen once. The sample was T cells isolated from PBMCs. The receptors were sampled from a human donor in good health.

The chain employs TRBV6-1 and TRBJ2-7, with TRBD1 matching 10 bases. Germline V lookup: CDR1 MNHNS, CDR2 SASEGT. Trimming at V came to 5 bases and at J to 0 bases, leaving 1 base not matched to a gene. This CDR3 comprises 14 residues. The CDR3 nucleotides are TGTGCCAGCAGTCGGGACAGGGGCTCCTACGAGCAGTACTTC. It encodes CASSRDRGSYEQYF.

The chain uses TRBV13 and TRBJ1-6, with D perhaps TRBD1 (5 bases). The CDR3 totals 15 residues. Per the germline V gene, CDR1 is PRHDT and CDR2 is FYEKMQ (reference sequence). V lost 0 bases, J lost 9 bases, and 12 bases lay in between. This CDR3 is CASSLGRGSVSPLHF. CDR3 sequence (DNA): TGTGCCAGCAGCTTAGGAAGGGGTTCAGTTTCACCCCTCCACTTT.

The sample holds a few counts of this clone. The chain carries TRBV27 and TRBJ1-1; 11 bases align to TRBD1. CDR1 is MNHEY and CDR2 is SMNVEV in the germline V gene (reference sequence). V shed 3 bases and J 0 bases; nucleotides not matched to a gene: 0. CDR3 length: 15 residues. The CDR3 loop reads CASSLDRGLNTEAFF. The DNA for the CDR3 is TGTGCCAGCAGTTTGGACAGGGGGCTGAACACTGAAGCTTTCTTT.